These 27 T cell receptor beta chains were sequenced from one sample in a study of T cell repertoires in ileal Crohn's disease. Here immunoSEQ multiplex PCR was the method, and the copy in TCRdb shows in-frame clones only, minus some. This sample carries roughly 15,000 clones, roughly 80% of them seen once, and the ten largest clones take 10%. The sample was ileal tissue. The origin of the receptors is an adult with Crohn's disease.

This chain links TRBV7-6 with TRBJ2-5; tentative D call: TRBD2 (5 bases). The CDR3 runs 14 residues. Per germline, CDR1 SGHVS and CDR2 FNYEAQ. V was cut by 7 bases and J by 2 bases, with 14 bases left in between. CDR3 residues: CASTSGTEQETQYF. Here the CDR3 DNA reads TGTGCCAGCACCTCGGGAACAGAACAAGAGACCCAGTACTTC.

The CDR3 coding sequence is TGTGCCAGCAGCCCCGGACAGGGAGCCTACGAGCAGTACTTC. Translating gives CASSPGQGAYEQYF. J is TRBJ2-7 and V is TRBV9; 8 bases are a match to TRBD1. CDR3 length: 14 amino acids. Per the germline V gene, CDR1 is SGDLS and CDR2 is YYNGEE. V was pared by 4 bases and J by 2 bases, with 5 bases of the junction left unmatched.

DNA of the CDR3: TGTGCCAGCGGGGGTGGGGGATGGAATCAGCCCCAGCATTTT. Translating it yields CASGGGGWNQPQHF. This chain links TRBV19 with TRBJ1-5; D may be TRBD1 (5 bases). The CDR3 consists of 14 residues. Trimming cost V 9 bases and J 4 bases, with 16 bases left between them. The germline gives CDR1 LNHDA, CDR2 SQIVND (reference sequence).

The J gene is TRBJ2-3, the V gene TRBV7-6, with 9 bases identical to TRBD2. The CDR3 runs 15 residues. Trimming at V came to 3 bases and at J to 6 bases, leaving 7 bases not matched to a gene. Germline values: CDR1 SGHVS, CDR2 FNYEAQ. This CDR3 reads CASSFIAGETDTQYF. DNA of the CDR3: TGTGCCAGCAGCTTTATAGCGGGGGAGACGGATACGCAGTATTTT.

Here the CDR3 DNA reads TGTGCCAGCAGCCCTGGGACAGGGGGCCCCTACGAGCAGTACTTC. This gives the protein CASSPGTGGPYEQYF. The rearrangement joins TRBV9 to TRBJ2-7, with TRBD1 matching 12 bases. The CDR3 has 15 amino acids. Looked up from germline, CDR1 is SGDLS and CDR2 is YYNGEE. The junction had 4 bases not matched to a gene; V was cut back by 4 bases and J by 2 bases.

CDR3 nucleotide sequence: TGTGCCAGCAGCGTAGGCAGCGGACTGAACTATGGCTACACCTTC. Protein sequence: CASSVGSGLNYGYTF. The chain employs TRBV9 and TRBJ1-2; D not resolved. This CDR3 is built from 15 residues. V lost 0 bases and J lost 2, with 11 bases in between. Germline V gives CDR1 SGDLS, CDR2 YYNGEE.

The V call is TRBV13, the J call TRBJ1-3; 10 bases are shared with TRBD1. Germline V gene sequence: CDR1 PRHDT, CDR2 FYEKMQ (reference sequence). The V gene end was trimmed by 3 bases and the J gene end by 7 bases; junction bases not matched to a gene: 0. The CDR3 consists of 13 residues. DNA of the CDR3: TGTGCCAGCAGCTTGACAGGGGGCAACACCATATATTTT. This codes for CASSLTGGNTIYF.

A note on this clone: Sequence at one end of the junction differs from germline and may be a read error. The chain joins TRBV7-2 to TRBJ1-2, with D possibly matching TRBD1 (6 bases). Per germline, CDR1 SGHTA and CDR2 FQGNSA. The CDR3 spans 13 residues. The CDR3 reads CASSGGLRRGYTF. CDR3 bases: TGCGCCAGCAGTGGGGGCCTACGGCGGGGCTACACCTTC.

V is TRBV11-2 and J is TRBJ1-1, with a weak D call TRBD1 (5 bases). This CDR3 region has 17 residues. Germline CDR1 reads SGHAT; CDR2 reads FQNNGV. Trimming pared 3 bases from V and 3 bases from J, leaving 20 bases between. This CDR3 is CASSFGPGQGVYTEAFF. As DNA, the CDR3 is TGTGCCAGCAGCTTCGGCCCAGGGCAGGGCGTTTACACTGAAGCTTTCTTT.

This chain connects TRBV18 to TRBJ2-2; perhaps TRBD1 as D (5 bases). The CDR3 consists of 16 residues. CDR1 and CDR2 (germline): KGHSH, LQKENI. With 2 bases removed from V and 1 base from J, the gap between germline ends came to 11 bases. The CDR3 DNA follows: TGTGCCAGCTCACCATTAGGACAAATGAACACCGGGGAGCTGTTTTTT. Protein: CASSPLGQMNTGELFF.

The V call is TRBV5-4, the J call TRBJ1-1; 7 bases line up with TRBD1. This CDR3 has 15 amino acids. Germline V gene lookup returns CDR1 SGHNT and CDR2 YYREEE (reference sequence). Trimming removed 3 bases from V and 0 bases from J; junction bases left unmatched: 5. This chain's CDR3 is CASSSKDRVNTEAFF. CDR3 DNA: TGTGCCAGCAGCTCCAAAGACAGGGTGAACACTGAAGCTTTCTTT.

The chain carries TRBV7-2 and TRBJ1-2, with D possibly matching TRBD1 (5 bases). CDR1 is SGHTA and CDR2 is FQGNSA in the germline V gene. CDR3 length: 13 amino acids. V was pared by 5 bases and J by 8 bases, with 15 bases between. CDR3 bases: TGTGCCAGCAGCGGGGGGAGGGTTGGAGGCTACACCTTC. Translated: CASSGGRVGGYTF.

This clone was counted a single time. This chain joins TRBV7-2 and TRBJ1-5; no definite D call. Trimming took off 6 bases at V and 6 bases at J, with 12 bases between the two ends. In germline, CDR1 is SGHTA, CDR2 FQGNSA. The CDR3 has 13 amino acids. The CDR3 is CASSGPGPQPQHF. In DNA, the CDR3 is TGTGCCAGCAGTGGGCCCGGTCCTCAGCCCCAGCATTTT.

The chain carries TRBV27 and TRBJ2-7; 8 nucleotides line up with TRBD1. Germline V gene data show CDR1 as MNHEY and CDR2 as SMNVEV (reference sequence). The J segment lost 7 bases and the V segment lost 5 bases, leaving 1 base of the junction unmatched. The CDR3 is 11 residues long. As DNA, the CDR3 is TGTGCCAGCAGTACAGGGGGAGAGCAGTACTTC. Translated: CASSTGGEQYF.

The V call is TRBV29-1, the J call TRBJ1-2; TRBD1 might be the D (5 bases). The CDR3 spans 13 residues. V gave up 4 bases and J gave up 2 bases, with 11 bases separating them. CDR1 and CDR2 from the germline V gene are SQVTM and ANQGSEA. The CDR3 DNA follows: TGCAGCGTTGGACAGCCCTACAACTATGGCTACACCTTC. This gives the protein CSVGQPYNYGYTF.

The V and J genes are TRBV4-3 and TRBJ2-7; tentatively, D is TRBD1 (5 bases). Trimming stripped 0 bases from V and 0 bases from J, with 9 bases between. CDR1 LGHNA and CDR2 YSLEER come from the germline V gene. The CDR3 spans 15 residues. The CDR3, as DNA: TGCGCCAGCAGCCAAGATATGGACACCTCCTACGAGCAGTACTTC. Translating gives CASSQDMDTSYEQYF.

The chain joins TRBV9 to TRBJ2-5; 11 positions agree with TRBD2. Trimming at V came to 7 bases and at J to 7 bases, leaving 9 bases not matched to a gene. The CDR3 is 14 amino acids. The V gene's germline CDR1 is SGDLS and CDR2 YYNGEE. CDR3 region: CASSPLAGGGTQYF. The CDR3 DNA reads as TGTGCCAGCTCCCCGCTAGCGGGGGGCGGGACCCAGTACTTC.

The rearrangement uses TRBV30 and TRBJ2-3; 13 bases map to TRBD2. The CDR3 is 21 residues long. Germline V gives CDR1 GTSNPN, CDR2 SVGIG (reference sequence). Trimming took 0 bases from V and 3 from J; bases not matched to a gene: 18. DNA for the CDR3: TGTGCCTGGAGTGTAGGGAGAGTACCGGGACTAGCGGGGTTTGGGACAGATACGCAGTATTTT. Translation: CAWSVGRVPGLAGFGTDTQYF.

The chain couples TRBV30 to TRBJ1-4; no reliable D call. The V end was cut by 5 bases, the J end by 3 bases, with 13 bases between. Germline V lookup: CDR1 GTSNPN, CDR2 SVGIG (reference sequence). The CDR3 runs to 14 residues. The CDR3 protein is CAWDKDMANEKLFF. DNA of the CDR3: TGTGCCTGGGACAAGGATATGGCTAATGAAAAACTGTTTTTT.

This CDR3 reads CASRNGQMNTEAFF. CDR3 coding DNA: TGTGCCAGCAGGAATGGACAAATGAACACTGAAGCTTTCTTT. The chain links TRBV6-1 to TRBJ1-1; possible D gene TRBD1, 5 bases. Per germline, CDR1 MNHNS and CDR2 SASEGT. The CDR3 has 14 amino acids. The V end lost 6 bases, the J end lost 0 bases, and 11 bases lay between the germline ends.

The CDR3 nucleotides read TGCGCCAGCAGCCAAGGGGAGGGCGGCTCCTACAATGAGCAGTTCTTC. Its translation is CASSQGEGGSYNEQFF. The V call is TRBV4-3, the J call TRBJ2-1; 7 nucleotides line up with TRBD2. Looked up from germline, CDR1 is LGHNA and CDR2 is YSLEER. V shed 1 base and J 0 bases; nucleotides not matched to a gene: 3. The CDR3 loop spans 16 amino acids.

The chain employs TRBV2 and TRBJ1-6, with D possibly TRBD1 on 6 matching bases. The CDR3 runs 17 residues. Germline assignment: CDR1 SNHLY and CDR2 FYNNEI. The V end lost 0 bases, the J end lost 5 bases, and 14 bases lay between the germline ends. CDR3 sequence reads: CASSEAVGAADNSPLHF. DNA for the CDR3: TGTGCCAGCAGTGAAGCGGTGGGGGCGGCGGATAATTCACCCCTCCACTTT.

This clone is labeled as medium-sized. The chain uses TRBV6-1 and TRBJ1-1, with TRBD1 matching 8 bases. The CDR3 consists of 13 residues. From germline, CDR1 is MNHNS and CDR2 SASEGT. With 5 bases clipped from V and 4 bases from J, the junction kept 3 bases outside the gene matches. CDR3 region: CASSWTGSTEAFF. The CDR3 bases are TGTGCCAGCAGTTGGACAGGGAGCACTGAAGCTTTCTTT.

The chain couples TRBV2 to TRBJ2-3; 11 bases match TRBD2. J was trimmed by 4 bases and V by 6 bases; bases with no gene match: 3. Germline-derived CDR1 and CDR2 are SNHLY and FYNNEI. This CDR3 is built from 14 residues. The CDR3 DNA sequence: TGTGCCAGCAGGCCGGGACTAGCGGCAGATACGCAGTATTTT. Amino acid sequence: CASRPGLAADTQYF.

CDR3 in amino acids: CASSLGGTDTQYF. The CDR3 DNA is TGTGCCAGCAGCTTGGGAGGAACAGATACGCAGTATTTT. The V call is TRBV5-4, the J call TRBJ2-3; D remains ambiguous. The CDR3 loop spans 13 amino acids. The V gene lost 0 bases and the J gene lost 3 bases, with 5 bases spanning the gap. Germline lookup yields CDR1 SGHNT and CDR2 YYREEE (reference sequence).

The V call is TRBV7-3, the J call TRBJ2-3, with a weak D call TRBD1 (6 bases). V was cut by 5 bases and J by 7 bases, with 16 bases left in between. Germline V gene lookup returns CDR1 SGHTA and CDR2 FQGTGA. This CDR3 is built from 14 residues. The CDR3 loop is CASSQGPSKNTQYF. The DNA of the CDR3 is TGTGCCAGCAGCCAGGGGCCCTCAAAGAATACGCAGTATTTT. The entire variable domain, with the rest obtained from reference TRBV7-3 and TRBJ2-3, is as follows: GAGVSQTPSNKVTEKGKYVELRCDPISGHTALYWYRQSLGQGPEFLIYFQGTGAADDSGLPNDRFFAVRPEGSVSTLKIQRTERGDSAVYLCASSQGPSKNTQYFGPGTRLTVL.

The CDR3 nucleotides read TGCGCCAGCAGCGAACGACAGGGATCAGTCTATGGCTACACCTTC. This translates into CASSERQGSVYGYTF. The rearrangement joins TRBV4-3 to TRBJ1-2; 7 bases map to TRBD1. V shed 5 bases and J 4 bases; nucleotides not matched to a gene: 10. The CDR3 is 15 amino acids. The germline V gene encodes CDR1 LGHNA and CDR2 YSLEER.